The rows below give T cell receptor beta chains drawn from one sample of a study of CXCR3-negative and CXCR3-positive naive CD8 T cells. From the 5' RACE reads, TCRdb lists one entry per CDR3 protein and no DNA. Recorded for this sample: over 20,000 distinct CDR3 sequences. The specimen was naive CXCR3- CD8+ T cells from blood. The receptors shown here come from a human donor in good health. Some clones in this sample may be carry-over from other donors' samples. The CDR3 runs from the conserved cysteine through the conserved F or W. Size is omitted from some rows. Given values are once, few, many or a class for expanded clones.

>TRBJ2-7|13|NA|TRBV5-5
CASSPWTEYEQYF
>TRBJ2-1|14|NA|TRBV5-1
CASSLAGGQNEQFF
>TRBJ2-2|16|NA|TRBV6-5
CASSYAGQGLTGELFF
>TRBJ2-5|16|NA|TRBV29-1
CSVEFWARGMEETQYF
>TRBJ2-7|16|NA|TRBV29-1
CSVEGDRDRGPYEQYF
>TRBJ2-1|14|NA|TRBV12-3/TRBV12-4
CASSHSGSYNEQFF
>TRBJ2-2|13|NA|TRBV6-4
CASSQDPTGELFF
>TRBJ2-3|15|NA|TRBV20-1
CSAGDSVEATDTQYF
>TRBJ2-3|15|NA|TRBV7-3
CASSSSGGITDTQYF
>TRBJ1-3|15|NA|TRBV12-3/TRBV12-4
CASSRTGDGGNTIYF
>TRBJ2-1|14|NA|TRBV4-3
CASSQGVPYNEQFF
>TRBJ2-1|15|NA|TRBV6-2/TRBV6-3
CASTYILAGADEQFF
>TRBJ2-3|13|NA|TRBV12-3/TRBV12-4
CAAEPRGADTQYF
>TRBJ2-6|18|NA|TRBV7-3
CASSLTTGGVSGANVLTF
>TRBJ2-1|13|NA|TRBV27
CASSRGLGNEQFF
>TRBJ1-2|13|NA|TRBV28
CASSPGPSPGYTF
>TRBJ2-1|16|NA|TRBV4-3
CASSQDLRRAGYEQFF
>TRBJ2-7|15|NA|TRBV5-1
CASSLAYGNSYEQYF
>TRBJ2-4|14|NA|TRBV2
CASSEGIAKNIQYF
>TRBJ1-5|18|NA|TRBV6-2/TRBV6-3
CASSSPPTTGQKDQPQHF
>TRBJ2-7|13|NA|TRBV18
CASSPPLPLEQYF
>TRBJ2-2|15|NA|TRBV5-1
CASWDAFANTGELVF
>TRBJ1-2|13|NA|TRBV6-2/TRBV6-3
CASSLTGVEGYTF
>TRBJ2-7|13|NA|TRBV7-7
CASSPGTGYEQYF
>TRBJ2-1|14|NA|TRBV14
CASSHPGQGTEQFF
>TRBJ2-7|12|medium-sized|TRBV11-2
CASSLGDGEQYF
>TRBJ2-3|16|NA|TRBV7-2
CASSPGGRGSGDTQYF